This TCR beta chain was retrieved from a study of T cells in Graves' hyperthyroidism and ophthalmopathy. Trimming at V came to 6 bases and at J to 2 bases, leaving 7 bases not matched to a gene. This CDR3 region has 16 residues. The germline CDR1 and CDR2 sequences are MDHEN and SYDVKM. This clonotype was counted at least ten times. TCR beta CDR3 regions were amplified from RNA transcripts. First-round RT-PCR targeting the TCR CDR3 was performed with the HTBI primer set. One entry per CDR3 protein results from TCRdb running MiXCR on the multiplex PCR reads. The repertoire has about 520,000 distinct CDR3 sequences, roughly 24% of them found once; the top ten carry about 11%.

The source is a woman under 40 with Graves' ophthalmopathy. The sequenced material came from blood. The genes are TRBV28 and TRBJ1-6; 7 bases agree with TRBD1. CDR3 in DNA: TGTGCCAGCAGCGACAGGGTATCTCCCTATAATTCACCCCTCCACTTT. Translated, it gives CASSDRVSPYNSPLHF.